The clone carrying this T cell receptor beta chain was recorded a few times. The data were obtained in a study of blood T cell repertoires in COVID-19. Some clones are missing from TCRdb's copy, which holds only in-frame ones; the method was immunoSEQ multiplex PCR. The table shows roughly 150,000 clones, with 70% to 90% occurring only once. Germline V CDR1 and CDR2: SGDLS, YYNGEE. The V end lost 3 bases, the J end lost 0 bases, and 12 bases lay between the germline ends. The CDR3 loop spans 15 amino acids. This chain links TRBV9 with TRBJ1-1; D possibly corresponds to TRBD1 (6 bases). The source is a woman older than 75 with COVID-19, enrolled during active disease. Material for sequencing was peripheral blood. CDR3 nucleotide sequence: TGTGCCAGCAGCGACCGGGACAATATGAACACTGAAGCTTTCTTT. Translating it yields CASSDRDNMNTEAFF.